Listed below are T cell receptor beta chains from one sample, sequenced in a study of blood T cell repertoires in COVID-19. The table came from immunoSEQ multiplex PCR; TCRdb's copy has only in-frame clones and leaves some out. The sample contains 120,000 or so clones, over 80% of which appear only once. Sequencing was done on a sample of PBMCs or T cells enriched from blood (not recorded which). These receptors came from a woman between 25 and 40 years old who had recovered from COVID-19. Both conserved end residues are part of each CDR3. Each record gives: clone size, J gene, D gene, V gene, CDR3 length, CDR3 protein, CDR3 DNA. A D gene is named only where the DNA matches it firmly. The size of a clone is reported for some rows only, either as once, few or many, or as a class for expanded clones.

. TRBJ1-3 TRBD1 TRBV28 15 CASSPDRSSGNTIYF TGTGCCAGCAGTCCGGACAGGAGCTCTGGAAACACCATATATTTT
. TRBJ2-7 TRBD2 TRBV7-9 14 CASSPAGGLDEQYF TGTGCCAGCAGCCCCGCGGGGGGGCTGGACGAGCAGTACTTC
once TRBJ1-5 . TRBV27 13 CASRQGGYQPQHF TGTGCCAGCCGACAAGGGGGATACCAGCCCCAGCATTTT
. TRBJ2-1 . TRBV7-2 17 CASSTTRTGTPNNEQFF TGTGCCAGCAGCACCACTAGAACGGGAACCCCAAACAATGAGCAGTTCTTC
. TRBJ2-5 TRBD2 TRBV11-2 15 CASSFDGRAEETQYF TGTGCCAGCAGCTTTGACGGGAGGGCCGAGGAGACCCAGTACTTC
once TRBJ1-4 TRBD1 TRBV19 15 CASSGGGTANEKLFF TGTGCCAGTAGTGGCGGGGGGACAGCTAATGAAAAACTGTTTTTT
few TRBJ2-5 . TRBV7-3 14 CASSLIGAGETQYF TGTGCCAGCAGCTTAATTGGGGCTGGGGAGACCCAGTACTTC
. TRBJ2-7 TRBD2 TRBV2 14 CASSGLAVVGEQYF TGTGCCAGCAGCGGACTAGCGGTGGTGGGCGAGCAGTACTTC
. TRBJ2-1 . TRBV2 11 CASSYTGEQFF TGTGCCAGCAGTTATACTGGTGAGCAGTTCTTC
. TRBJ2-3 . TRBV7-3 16 CASSSGDYPRTDTQYF TGTGCCAGCAGCTCGGGAGATTACCCCCGCACAGATACGCAGTATTTT
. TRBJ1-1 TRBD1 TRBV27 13 CASSLRGHTEAFF TGTGCCAGCAGTCTCAGGGGGCACACTGAAGCTTTCTTT
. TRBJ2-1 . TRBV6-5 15 CASNPRGLHGHEQFF TGTGCCAGCAACCCCCGGGGACTCCACGGCCATGAGCAGTTCTTC
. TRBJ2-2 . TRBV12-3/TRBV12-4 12 CASSFSLGELFF TGTGCCAGCAGTTTCTCTCTCGGGGAGCTGTTTTTT
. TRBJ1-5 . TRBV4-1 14 CASSQENRDQPQHF TGCGCCAGCAGCCAAGAAAACAGGGATCAGCCCCAGCATTTT
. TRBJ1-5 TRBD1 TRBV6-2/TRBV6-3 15 CASSYSRGYNQPQHF TGTGCCAGCAGTTACAGCAGGGGGTACAATCAGCCCCAGCATTTT
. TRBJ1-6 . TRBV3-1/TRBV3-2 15 CASSLARRANSPLHF TGTGCCAGCAGCCTCGCTAGAAGAGCTAATTCACCCCTCCACTTT
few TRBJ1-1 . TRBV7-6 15 CASSLRAGGNTEAFF TGTGCCAGCAGCTTGAGGGCCGGGGGGAACACTGAAGCTTTCTTT
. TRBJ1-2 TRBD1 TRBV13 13 CASSSDRAYGYTF TGTGCCAGCAGCTCAGACAGGGCTTATGGCTACACCTTC
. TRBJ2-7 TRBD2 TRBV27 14 CASSFRGRAHEQYF TGTGCCAGCAGTTTTCGGGGGAGGGCCCACGAGCAGTACTTC
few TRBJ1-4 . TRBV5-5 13 CATTYLPGEKLFF TGTGCCACCACCTATCTGCCCGGTGAAAAACTGTTTTTT
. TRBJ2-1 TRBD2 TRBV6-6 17 CASSLRLAGGAYNEQFF TGTGCCAGCAGTCTCCGACTAGCGGGTGGGGCCTACAATGAGCAGTTCTTC
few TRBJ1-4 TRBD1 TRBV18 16 CASSPKTGATNEKLFF TGTGCCAGCTCACCAAAAACAGGGGCAACTAATGAAAAACTGTTTTTT
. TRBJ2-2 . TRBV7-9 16 CASSLGGTANTGELFF TGTGCCAGCAGCTTAGGCGGGACAGCGAACACCGGGGAGCTGTTTTTT
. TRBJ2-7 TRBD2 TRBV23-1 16 CASSQSPSGSAYEQYF TGCGCCAGCAGTCAATCGCCTAGCGGGAGCGCCTACGAGCAGTACTTC
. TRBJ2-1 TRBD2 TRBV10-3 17 CAIGTVDPSGSPNEQFF TGTGCCATCGGGACCGTCGACCCTAGCGGGAGCCCCAATGAGCAGTTCTTC
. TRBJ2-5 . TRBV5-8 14 CASSFVGLRMTQYF TGTGCCAGCAGCTTTGTCGGACTCCGAATGACCCAGTACTTC
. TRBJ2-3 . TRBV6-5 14 CASGKRGSEDTQYF TGTGCCAGCGGTAAACGAGGGAGCGAAGATACGCAGTATTTT
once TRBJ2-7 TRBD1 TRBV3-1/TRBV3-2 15 CASSPTTGSTYEQYF TGTGCCAGCAGCCCAACGACAGGGAGCACCTACGAGCAGTACTTC
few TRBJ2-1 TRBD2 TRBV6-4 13 CASSGTSEDEQFF TGTGCCAGCAGTGGGACTAGCGAAGATGAGCAGTTCTTC
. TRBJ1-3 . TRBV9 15 CASSVEHVSGNTIYF TGTGCCAGCAGCGTTGAACACGTCTCTGGAAACACCATATATTTT
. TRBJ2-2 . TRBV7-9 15 CASSPAGRGAGELFF TGTGCCAGCAGCCCAGCCGGGAGAGGGGCCGGGGAGCTGTTTTTT
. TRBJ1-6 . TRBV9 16 CASSSTQFSYNSPLHF TGTGCCAGCAGCTCTACACAGTTCTCCTATAATTCACCCCTCCACTTT
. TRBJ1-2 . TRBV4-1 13 CASSQESTFGYTF TGCGCCAGCAGCCAAGAGAGTACTTTTGGCTACACCTTC
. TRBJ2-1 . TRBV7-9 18 CASRLRSPQGNSYNEQFF TGTGCCAGCAGGCTTAGATCCCCGCAGGGAAACTCCTACAATGAGCAGTTCTTC
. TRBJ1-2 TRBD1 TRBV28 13 CASSRDRGVGYTF TGTGCCAGCAGTCGGGACAGGGGCGTAGGCTACACCTTC
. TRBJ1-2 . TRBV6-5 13 CASSLEGGYGYTF TGTGCCAGCAGCCTCGAAGGAGGGTATGGCTACACCTTC
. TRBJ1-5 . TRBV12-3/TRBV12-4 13 CASSRQNNQPQHF TGTGCCAGCTCGCGGCAGAACAATCAGCCCCAGCATTTT
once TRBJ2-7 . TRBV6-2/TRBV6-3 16 CASSSLTHVLSYEQYF TGTGCCAGCAGCAGCTTGACACACGTCCTCTCCTACGAGCAGTACTTC
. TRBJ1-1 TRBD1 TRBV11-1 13 CASSRDRAAEAFF TGTGCCAGCAGCAGAGACAGGGCTGCTGAAGCTTTCTTT
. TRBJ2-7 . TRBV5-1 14 CASSWDTASYEQYF TGCGCCAGCAGCTGGGACACCGCTTCCTACGAGCAGTACTTC
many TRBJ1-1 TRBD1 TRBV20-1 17 CSASPPITGDGNTEAFF TGCAGTGCTAGTCCCCCAATAACAGGGGATGGGAACACTGAAGCTTTCTTT
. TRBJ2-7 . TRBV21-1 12 CAEDRAADEQYF TGTGCCGAGGACAGGGCGGCCGACGAGCAGTACTTC
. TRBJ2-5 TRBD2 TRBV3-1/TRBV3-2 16 CASSHLGLAVGETQYF TGTGCCAGCAGCCATCTCGGACTAGCGGTCGGAGAGACCCAGTACTTC
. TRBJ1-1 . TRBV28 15 CASSLRKPKNTEAFF TGTGCCAGCAGTCTCCGAAAGCCTAAGAACACTGAAGCTTTCTTT
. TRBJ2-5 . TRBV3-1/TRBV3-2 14 CASSQEGVPETQYF TGTGCCAGCAGCCAAGAAGGGGTTCCAGAGACCCAGTACTTC
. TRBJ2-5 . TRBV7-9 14 CASSTTGYQETQYF TGTGCCAGCAGTACTACAGGGTACCAAGAGACCCAGTACTTC
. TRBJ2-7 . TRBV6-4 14 CASPWPSNRREQYF TGTGCCAGCCCGTGGCCTAGCAACCGACGCGAGCAGTACTTC
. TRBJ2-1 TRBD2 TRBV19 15 CASSIQRELYNEQFF TGTGCCAGTAGTATTCAGCGGGAGCTCTACAATGAGCAGTTCTTC
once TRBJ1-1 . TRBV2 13 CASSVTVNTEAFF TGTGCCAGCAGCGTGACAGTGAACACTGAAGCTTTCTTT
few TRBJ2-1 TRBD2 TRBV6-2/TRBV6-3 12 CASSYGSGRQFF TGTGCCAGCAGTTACGGTAGCGGGCGGCAGTTCTTC
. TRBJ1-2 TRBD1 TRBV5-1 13 CASSVNRGRTYTF TGCGCCAGCAGCGTTAACAGGGGCCGTACCTACACCTTC
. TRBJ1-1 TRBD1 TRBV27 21 CASSTKPVGRGHSLPNTEAFF TGTGCCAGCAGTACAAAACCGGTCGGGAGGGGGCACTCCCTCCCGAACACTGAAGCTTTCTTT
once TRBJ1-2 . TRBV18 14 CASSPTGGTYGYTF TGTGCCAGCTCACCAACGGGGGGCACCTATGGCTACACCTTC
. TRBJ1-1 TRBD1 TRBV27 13 CASSRTGVTEAFF TGTGCCAGCAGTCGCACAGGGGTGACTGAAGCTTTCTTT
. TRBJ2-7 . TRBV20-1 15 CSASHQGFPSYEQYF TGCAGTGCTAGTCATCAGGGCTTCCCCTCCTACGAGCAGTACTTC
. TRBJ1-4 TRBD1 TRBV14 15 CASHRTGVGKGKLFF TGTGCCAGCCACAGGACAGGGGTTGGAAAAGGAAAACTGTTTTTT
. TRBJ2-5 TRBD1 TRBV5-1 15 CASSPEDRVWETQYF TGCGCCAGCAGCCCGGAGGACAGGGTCTGGGAGACCCAGTACTTC